Presented here are 18 T cell receptor beta chains from one specimen sequenced in a study of shared clonotypes between healthy human individuals. Profiling relied on immunoSEQ multiplex PCR, and the TCRdb table lists in-frame clones only, not all of them. The data hold approximately 1,500,000 clones, with approximately 98% observed a single time. Material for sequencing was naive CD4+ T cells sorted from blood. Stated subset: CD45RA+ positively selected. Receptors were obtained from a young man in good health.

V gene TRBV19 combines with J gene TRBJ1-1; tentative D call: TRBD1 (6 bases). The V gene lost 6 bases and the J gene lost 4 bases, with 12 bases spanning the gap. The CDR3 has 13 residues. Looked up from germline, CDR1 is LNHDA and CDR2 is SQIVND (reference sequence). For the CDR3, the DNA is TGTGCCAGTAGAGACAGGCAGAGCACTGAAGCTTTCTTT. Encoded protein: CASRDRQSTEAFF.

The chain has TRBV7-2 and TRBJ2-6; 10 bases map to TRBD1. This CDR3 comprises 18 residues. Germline CDR1 and CDR2: SGHTA and FQGNSA. The V gene end was trimmed by 3 bases and the J gene end by 1 base; junction bases not matched to a gene: 6. This CDR3 is CASSLSVGQGSGANVLTF. DNA for the CDR3: TGTGCCAGCAGCTTGAGTGTGGGACAGGGGTCTGGGGCCAACGTCCTGACTTTC.

CDR3 in DNA: TGTGCCAGCAGTGCGGAGTCCCTAAGGACAGATACGCAGTATTTT. Encoded protein: CASSAESLRTDTQYF. The V gene is TRBV6-5, the J gene TRBJ2-3, with D uncertain. The CDR3 covers 15 residues. V was shortened by 5 bases and J by 3 bases, with 15 bases between the two germline ends. In germline, CDR1 is MNHEY, CDR2 SVGAGI.

The gene calls are TRBV11-2 and TRBJ1-1; D perhaps matches TRBD1 (5 bases). Germline V gives CDR1 SGHAT, CDR2 FQNNGV. CDR3 size: 14 residues. Trimming left V 4 bases short and J 0 bases short, with 9 bases between. CDR3 nucleotides: TGTGCCAGCAGCTCCCGGGACTTGAACACTGAAGCTTTCTTT. Amino acids: CASSSRDLNTEAFF.

The chain has TRBV7-9 and TRBJ1-2; tentative D call: TRBD1 (5 bases). The length of the CDR3 is 15 residues. Germline CDR1 reads SEHNR; CDR2 reads FQNEAQ (reference sequence). Deletions cut 4 bases from V and 8 bases from J, with 20 bases between. The CDR3 is CASSSPTLGGEGYTF. In DNA, the CDR3 is TGTGCCAGCAGCTCCCCCACTCTTGGGGGTGAAGGCTACACCTTC.

The chain is built from TRBV7-9 and TRBJ2-5, with D unclear. V shed 1 base and J shed 2 bases, with 5 bases lying between them. CDR3 length: 13 amino acids. Germline-derived CDR1 and CDR2 are SEHNR and FQNEAQ (reference sequence). CDR3 loop: CASSLGRQETQYF. The DNA for the CDR3 is TGTGCCAGCAGCTTAGGACGGCAAGAGACCCAGTACTTC.

V usage is TRBV9 and J usage is TRBJ1-4; 8 bases are shared with TRBD1. Germline CDR1 SGDLS, CDR2 YYNGEE. V was pared by 3 bases and J by 4 bases, with 5 bases of the junction left unmatched. The length of the CDR3 is 15 residues. CDR3 amino acids: CASSASGQGNEKLFF. Here the CDR3 DNA reads TGTGCCAGCAGCGCCTCCGGACAGGGTAATGAAAAACTGTTTTTT.

V is TRBV11-2 and J is TRBJ1-3; no clear D gene. The CDR3 loop spans 15 amino acids. Germline CDR1 is SGHAT and CDR2 is FQNNGV. V was clipped by 5 bases and J by 0 bases, with 11 bases between them. CDR3 sequence reads: CASSTPSTSGNTIYF. Here the CDR3 DNA reads TGTGCCAGCAGCACCCCCTCGACCTCTGGAAACACCATATATTTT.

This chain joins TRBV18 and TRBJ2-3; 9 bases fit TRBD1. Trimming took 4 bases from V and 4 from J; bases not matched to a gene: 12. Germline V gene sequence: CDR1 KGHSH, CDR2 LQKENI. The CDR3 is made up of 17 amino acids. CDR3: CASSLNSGTGFADTQYF. CDR3 coding DNA: TGTGCCAGCTCACTCAATTCCGGGACAGGGTTTGCAGATACGCAGTATTTT.

The chain is built from TRBV6-5 and TRBJ2-2, with D unclear. Germline lookup yields CDR1 MNHEY and CDR2 SVGAGI. Trimming left V 1 base short and J 4 bases short, with 10 bases between. The CDR3 spans 15 residues. The CDR3 spells CASSYFPILTGELFF. The DNA of the CDR3 is TGTGCCAGCAGTTACTTCCCTATACTCACCGGGGAGCTGTTTTTT.

This clone was seen only once. The chain couples TRBV4-3 to TRBJ1-5; D unclear. V gave up 4 bases and J gave up 6 bases, with 13 bases separating them. CDR1 and CDR2 from the germline V gene are LGHNA and YSLEER. The CDR3 spans 14 residues. The CDR3 bases are TGCGCCAGCAGCCCCCGGATGGGCGGTCAGCCCCAGCATTTT. Translation gives CASSPRMGGQPQHF.

About this clone itself: The same CDR3 arises from other DNA sequences in this sample as well. The genes are TRBV7-9 and TRBJ2-7, with D perhaps matching TRBD2 (6 bases). Germline CDR1 SEHNR, CDR2 FQNEAQ (reference sequence). Trimming took 5 bases from V and 4 from J, leaving 15 bases between them. The CDR3 length is 14 residues. The DNA of the CDR3 is TGTGCCAGCAGCCCATCGGGACTCCCTTACGAGCAGTACTTC. Encoded protein: CASSPSGLPYEQYF.

The V call is TRBV11-2, the J call TRBJ1-1, with a weak D call TRBD1 (5 bases). Germline lookup yields CDR1 SGHAT and CDR2 FQNNGV. The CDR3 contains 15 residues. The V gene lost 5 bases and the J gene lost 0 bases, with 13 bases spanning the gap. CDR3 in amino acids: CASSTTTAMNTEAFF. The CDR3 nucleotides are TGTGCCAGCAGCACGACGACAGCCATGAACACTGAAGCTTTCTTT.

The rearrangement joins TRBV5-4 to TRBJ2-1, with D possibly matching TRBD1 (6 bases). Trimming pared 1 base from V and 4 bases from J, leaving 12 bases between. The CDR3 is made up of 15 amino acids. CDR1 and CDR2 (germline): SGHNT, YYREEE (reference sequence). The CDR3 sequence: CASSLRGGLYNEQFF. CDR3 bases: TGTGCCAGCAGCTTGAGAGGGGGTTTGTACAATGAGCAGTTCTTC.

The chain joins TRBV11-2 to TRBJ1-1; weak D call: TRBD1 (5 bases). Germline V CDR1 and CDR2: SGHAT, FQNNGV. V gave up 6 bases and J gave up 6 bases, with 14 bases separating them. The CDR3 spans 13 residues. CDR3: CASRVVVGAEAFF. In DNA form, the CDR3 reads TGTGCCAGCAGGGTCGTGGTGGGGGCTGAAGCTTTCTTT.

The chain employs TRBV7-9 and TRBJ1-6, with D maybe TRBD1 (5 bases). CDR3 length: 14 residues. Germline V gives CDR1 SEHNR, CDR2 FQNEAQ (reference sequence). The germline V and J ends were trimmed by 3 bases and 5 bases, with 8 bases remaining between them. In nucleotides, the CDR3 is TGTGCCAGCAGCTTTGACAGTGATAATTCACCCCTCCACTTT. Translated, it gives CASSFDSDNSPLHF.

The rearrangement joins TRBV27 to TRBJ2-3; 8 bases agree with TRBD2. The ends lost 8 bases at V and 1 base at J; junction bases unmatched: 8. The germline gives CDR1 MNHEY, CDR2 SMNVEV (reference sequence). CDR3 size: 15 residues. The CDR3 bases are TGTGCCAGCTTTATGGCGGGGGGAGGCACAGATACGCAGTATTTT. Its protein product is CASFMAGGGTDTQYF.

The rearrangement joins TRBV5-1 to TRBJ2-7; TRBD1 matches 8 bases. The CDR3 length is 16 residues. The germline gives CDR1 SGHRS, CDR2 YFSETQ. The ends lost 2 bases at V and 4 bases at J; junction bases unmatched: 11. The CDR3 here is CASSLASDRVKYEQYF. Written as DNA, the CDR3 is TGCGCCAGCAGCTTAGCTTCGGACAGGGTTAAGTACGAGCAGTACTTC.